This T cell receptor (beta chain) comes out of a study of OX40 agonist ivuxolimab in advanced cancers. Looking at the study overall: Hepatocellular carcinoma, melanoma, renal cell or head and neck cancer affected the dose-escalation patients.

Using immunoSEQ multiplex PCR, the repertoire was profiled, and TCRdb retains in-frame clones only, with some absent. The sample records about 76,000 clones, approximately 85% being singletons. This clone was seen only a few times. The sample consisted of CD4+ or CD8+ T cells sorted from blood, taken in a trial of the OX40 agonist ivuxolimab. The origin of this receptor is an adult with an advanced solid tumor such as melanoma, head and neck, liver or kidney cancer.

The CDR3 nucleotides are TGTGCCAGCAGTGAAGCCCCCCAGCCCCAGCATTTT. Translated: CASSEAPQPQHF. This chain joins TRBV2 and TRBJ1-5; D not certain. Germline values: CDR1 SNHLY, CDR2 FYNNEI. With 0 bases removed from V and 7 bases from J, the gap between germline ends came to 4 bases. The CDR3 spans 12 residues.